This TCR beta chain was recorded in a study of blood T cells in healthy people across ages. Study-level points and caveats: Any changes in expanded clonotypes were possibly confounded, as donor CMV status remained unknown. TCR beta diversity per million T cells fell roughly linearly with age.

To note about this clonotype: What it binds is unknown.

Donors ranged from roughly 6 to 100 years old and were healthy Caucasians in Russia. Combining a sample-barcoded 5' primer with a J-beta primer mix, a second PCR ran for about 7 to 11 cycles. TCRdb independently ran MiXCR on the 5' RACE reads; one entry per CDR3 protein. Of under 850,000 distinct CDR3 sequences in the sample, around 36% were seen once. CDR3 length equals 14 residues. V lost 6 bases and J lost 4; bases outside the gene matches: 6. The TCR comes from a man between 18 and 29 years old in good health. The material sequenced was blood. The J gene is TRBJ2-4, the V gene TRBV12-3 or TRBV12-4, with TRBD1 matching over 7 bases. CDR3 coding DNA: TGTGCCAGCAGGCCGACAGGGTTAAAAAACATTCAGTACTTC. This gives the protein CASRPTGLKNIQYF.